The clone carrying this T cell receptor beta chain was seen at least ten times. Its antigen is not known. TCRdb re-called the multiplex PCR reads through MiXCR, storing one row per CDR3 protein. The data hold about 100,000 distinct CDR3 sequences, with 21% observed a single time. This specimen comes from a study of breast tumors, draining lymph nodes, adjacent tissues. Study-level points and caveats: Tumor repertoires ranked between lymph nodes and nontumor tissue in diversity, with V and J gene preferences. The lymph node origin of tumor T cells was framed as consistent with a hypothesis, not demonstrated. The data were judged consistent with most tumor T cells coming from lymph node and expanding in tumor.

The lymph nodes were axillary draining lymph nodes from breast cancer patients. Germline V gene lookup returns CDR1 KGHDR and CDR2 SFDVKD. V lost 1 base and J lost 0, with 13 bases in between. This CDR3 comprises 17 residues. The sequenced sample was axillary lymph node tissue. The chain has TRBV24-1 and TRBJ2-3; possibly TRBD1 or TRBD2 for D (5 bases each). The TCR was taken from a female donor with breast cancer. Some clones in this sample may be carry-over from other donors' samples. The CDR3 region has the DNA TGTGCCACCAGTGATTTACTTGGGGACGGAAGCACAGATACGCAGTATTTT. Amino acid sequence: CATSDLLGDGSTDTQYF.